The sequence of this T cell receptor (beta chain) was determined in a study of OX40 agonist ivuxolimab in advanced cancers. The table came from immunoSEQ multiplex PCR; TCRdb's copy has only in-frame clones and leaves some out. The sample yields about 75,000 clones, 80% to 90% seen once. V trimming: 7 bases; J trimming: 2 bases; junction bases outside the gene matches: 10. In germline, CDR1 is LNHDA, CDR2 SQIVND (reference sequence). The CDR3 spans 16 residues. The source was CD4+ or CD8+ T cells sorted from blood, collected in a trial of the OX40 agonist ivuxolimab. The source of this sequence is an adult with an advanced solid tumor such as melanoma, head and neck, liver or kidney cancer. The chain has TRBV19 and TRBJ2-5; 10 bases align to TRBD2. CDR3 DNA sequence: TGTGCCAGTAATAGTCTAGCGGGAGTGAGTCAAGAGACCCAGTACTTC. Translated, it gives CASNSLAGVSQETQYF.